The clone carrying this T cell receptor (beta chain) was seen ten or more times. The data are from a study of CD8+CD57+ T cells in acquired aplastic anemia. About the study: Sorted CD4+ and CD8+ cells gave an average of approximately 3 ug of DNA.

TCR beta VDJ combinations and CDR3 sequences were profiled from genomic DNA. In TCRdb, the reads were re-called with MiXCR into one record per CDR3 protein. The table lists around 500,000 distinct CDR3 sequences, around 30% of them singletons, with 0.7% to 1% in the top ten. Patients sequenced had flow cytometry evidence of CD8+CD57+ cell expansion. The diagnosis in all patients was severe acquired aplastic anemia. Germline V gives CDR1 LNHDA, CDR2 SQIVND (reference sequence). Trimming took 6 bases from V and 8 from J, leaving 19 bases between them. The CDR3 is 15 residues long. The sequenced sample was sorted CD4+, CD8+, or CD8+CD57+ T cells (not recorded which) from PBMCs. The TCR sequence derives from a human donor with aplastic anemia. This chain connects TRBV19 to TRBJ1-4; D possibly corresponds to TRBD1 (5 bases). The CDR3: CASRDYGTGREKLFF. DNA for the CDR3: TGTGCCAGTAGAGATTACGGGACCGGAAGGGAAAAACTGTTTTTT.